A single sample gave rise to the 5 T cell receptor beta chains below, sequenced in a study of T cells in Graves' hyperthyroidism and ophthalmopathy. RNA transcripts provided the source from which TCR beta CDR3 regions were amplified. During a first-round RT-PCR of the TCR CDR3, the HTBI primer set was used. TCRdb independently ran MiXCR on the multiplex PCR reads; one entry per CDR3 protein. The table shows 370,000 or so distinct CDR3 sequences, with around a quarter occurring only once. The sample comprised blood. These receptors came from a middle-aged man with Graves' hyperthyroidism.

This clonotype was found a few times. The V call is TRBV19, the J call TRBJ1-5; 7 nucleotides agree with TRBD1. The CDR3 sequence is 16 residues long. CDR1 and CDR2 from the germline V gene are LNHDA and SQIVND (reference sequence). Trimming took 6 bases from V and 1 from J; bases not matched to a gene: 9. For the CDR3, the DNA is TGTGCCAGTAGCTGGACAGGAGTTTCCAGCAATCAGCCCCAGCATTTT. Protein product: CASSWTGVSSNQPQHF.

This clonotype was seen ten or more times. The chain joins TRBV12-3 or TRBV12-4 to TRBJ2-5; TRBD2 matches at 8 bases. J gave up 7 bases and V 6 bases, and 7 bases lay outside the gene matches. The CDR3 totals 13 residues. CDR3 DNA: TGTGCCAGCAGCCCAGCGGGAGCCGGGACCCAGTACTTC. Translation gives CASSPAGAGTQYF.

This clonotype has just a few counts. V gene TRBV27 combines with J gene TRBJ1-1; possible D gene TRBD1, 5 bases. CDR1 MNHEY and CDR2 SMNVEV come from the germline V gene (reference sequence). V lost 4 bases to trimming and J lost 7 bases, with 19 bases between them. The CDR3 has 15 residues. The CDR3 spells CASSSLQEQTFEAFF. The CDR3 coding sequence is TGTGCCAGCAGTTCCCTACAGGAGCAGACTTTTGAAGCTTTCTTT.

The V and J genes are TRBV7-9 and TRBJ2-1; D uncertain. The CDR3 covers 13 residues. V gave up 2 bases and J gave up 10 bases, with 12 bases separating them. CDR1 is SEHNR, CDR2 FQNEAQ, per germline (reference sequence). CDR3 sequence (DNA): TGTGCCAGCAGCTTATATGAGGAAAGAGAGCAGTTCTTC. Amino acids: CASSLYEEREQFF.

This clonotype was detected a few times. The V gene is TRBV6-1, the J gene TRBJ2-7; 9 bases align to TRBD1. The CDR3 consists of 14 residues. V shed 6 bases and J 4 bases; nucleotides not matched to a gene: 7. The V gene's germline CDR1 is MNHNS and CDR2 SASEGT. The CDR3 coding sequence is TGTGCCAGCAGCAACGGACAGGGGAGGTACGAGCAGTACTTC. Its protein product is CASSNGQGRYEQYF.